A single sample is the source of the 11 T cell receptor beta chains below, sequenced in a study of control samples from healthy donors and cancer patients. Assay: immunoSEQ multiplex PCR; the TCRdb copy retains only in-frame clones and omits some. Of under 200,000 clones detected, roughly nine tenths appear once; the ten largest clones hold approximately 1.6%. Sequenced material: blood. These receptors were collected from a woman aged 25 to 39 in good health.

This chain joins TRBV6-1 and TRBJ1-2, with a weak D call TRBD1 (5 bases). The germline CDR1 and CDR2 sequences are MNHNS and SASEGT. The CDR3 loop spans 14 amino acids. Trimming took off 1 base at V and 0 bases at J, with 6 bases between the two ends. CDR3 protein: CASSEDRTNYGYTF. The DNA of the CDR3 is TGTGCCAGCAGTGAAGACAGGACTAACTATGGCTACACCTTC.

The V and J genes are TRBV18 and TRBJ2-3; TRBD2 aligns across 13 bases. CDR1 is KGHSH and CDR2 is LQKENI in the germline V gene. Losses at the gene ends were 6 bases for V and 4 bases for J; bases not matched to a gene: 7. The CDR3 sequence is 16 residues long. Written as DNA, the CDR3 is TGTGCCAGCTCCGGGACTAGCGGGATGTCCGCAGATACGCAGTATTTT. As protein: CASSGTSGMSADTQYF.

V and J are TRBV6-5 and TRBJ2-7, with D perhaps given as TRBD1 or TRBD2 (7 bases each). V lost 5 bases to trimming and J lost 7 bases, with 9 bases between them. Germline loops: CDR1 MNHEY, CDR2 SVGAGI. The CDR3 contains 11 residues. The CDR3 region is CASSQGGEQYF. DNA of the CDR3: TGTGCCAGCAGTCAGGGGGGGGAGCAGTACTTC.

V and J are TRBV5-1 and TRBJ1-4, with D uncertain. Germline V gene data show CDR1 as SGHRS and CDR2 as YFSETQ. This CDR3 is 14 amino acids long. Trimming stripped 0 bases from V and 4 bases from J, with 7 bases between. The CDR3 spells CASSLGHVNEKLFF. CDR3 in DNA: TGCGCCAGCAGCTTGGGACACGTTAATGAAAAACTGTTTTTT.

This clone was counted between two and nine times. V usage is TRBV9 and J usage is TRBJ1-2; possibly TRBD1 for D (5 bases). There are 12 residues in the CDR3. Trimming pared 4 bases from V and 4 bases from J, leaving 8 bases between. Germline V CDR1 and CDR2: SGDLS, YYNGEE. CDR3: CASSNTGYGYTF. The CDR3 coding sequence is TGTGCCAGCAGCAATACAGGCTATGGCTACACCTTC.

CDR3 bases: TGTGCCAGCAGTAGGGAGGGGACAGGGGAGTACGAGCAGTACTTC. Its protein is CASSREGTGEYEQYF. The chain carries TRBV28 and TRBJ2-7, with TRBD1 matching over 10 bases. The CDR3 consists of 15 residues. Per the germline V gene, CDR1 is MDHEN and CDR2 is SYDVKM. V trimming: 5 bases; J trimming: 4 bases; junction bases outside the gene matches: 8.

This chain joins TRBV7-9 and TRBJ2-7; possible D gene TRBD1, 6 bases. CDR1 SEHNR and CDR2 FQNEAQ come from the germline V gene (reference sequence). CDR3 length: 16 residues. Trimming cost V 5 bases and J 0 bases, with 17 bases left between them. The CDR3 DNA sequence: TGTGCCAGCAGCCTAGTAAGCGGACAGAGCTCCTACGAGCAGTACTTC. This gives the protein CASSLVSGQSSYEQYF.

V is TRBV9 and J is TRBJ2-7; 10 nucleotides align to TRBD2. This CDR3 is built from 17 residues. The germline V gene encodes CDR1 SGDLS and CDR2 YYNGEE. Trimming cost V 0 bases and J 2 bases; bases outside gene matches: 8. The CDR3: CASSVGLAGAAPYEQYF. The CDR3 DNA sequence: TGTGCCAGCAGCGTAGGGCTAGCGGGGGCCGCCCCCTACGAGCAGTACTTC.

The count of this clone is one. The chain joins TRBV19 to TRBJ2-5; a weak D match, TRBD1 (6 bases). Germline CDR1 LNHDA, CDR2 SQIVND (reference sequence). The CDR3 covers 12 residues. V lost 6 bases and J lost 7, with 12 bases in between. In nucleotides, the CDR3 is TGTGCCAGTAGCACTACAGGGCCGACCCAGTACTTC. Encoded protein: CASSTTGPTQYF.

V is TRBV11-2 and J is TRBJ1-1; no reliable D call. V was trimmed by 1 base and J by 1 base, leaving 4 bases between them. The CDR3 runs 13 residues. The germline V gene encodes CDR1 SGHAT and CDR2 FQNNGV. The DNA for the CDR3 is TGTGCCAGCAGCTTAGGGCGGAACACTGAAGCTTTCTTT. This translates into CASSLGRNTEAFF.

The gene calls are TRBV3-1 (or the pseudogene TRBV3-2) and TRBJ2-2; possible D gene TRBD1, 5 bases. Trimming cost V 1 base and J 9 bases, with 12 bases left between them. This CDR3 comprises 14 residues. CDR1 LGHDT and CDR2 YNNKEL come from the germline V gene (reference sequence). CDR3 loop: CASSQGQGIRELFF. The DNA for the CDR3 is TGTGCCAGCAGCCAAGGGCAGGGAATCAGGGAGCTGTTTTTT.